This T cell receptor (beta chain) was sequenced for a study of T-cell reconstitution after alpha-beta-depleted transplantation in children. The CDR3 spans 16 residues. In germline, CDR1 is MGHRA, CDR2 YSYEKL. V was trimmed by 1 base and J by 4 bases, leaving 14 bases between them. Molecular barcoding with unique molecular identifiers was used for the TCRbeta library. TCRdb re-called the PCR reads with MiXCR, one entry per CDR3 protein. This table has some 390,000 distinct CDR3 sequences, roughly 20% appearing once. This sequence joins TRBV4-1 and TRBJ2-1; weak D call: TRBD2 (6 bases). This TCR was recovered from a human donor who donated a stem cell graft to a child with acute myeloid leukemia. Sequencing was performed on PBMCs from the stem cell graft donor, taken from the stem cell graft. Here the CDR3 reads CASSQGLSGLYNEQFF. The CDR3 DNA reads TGCGCCAGCAGCCAAGGATTGTCGGGACTTTACAATGAGCAGTTCTTC.